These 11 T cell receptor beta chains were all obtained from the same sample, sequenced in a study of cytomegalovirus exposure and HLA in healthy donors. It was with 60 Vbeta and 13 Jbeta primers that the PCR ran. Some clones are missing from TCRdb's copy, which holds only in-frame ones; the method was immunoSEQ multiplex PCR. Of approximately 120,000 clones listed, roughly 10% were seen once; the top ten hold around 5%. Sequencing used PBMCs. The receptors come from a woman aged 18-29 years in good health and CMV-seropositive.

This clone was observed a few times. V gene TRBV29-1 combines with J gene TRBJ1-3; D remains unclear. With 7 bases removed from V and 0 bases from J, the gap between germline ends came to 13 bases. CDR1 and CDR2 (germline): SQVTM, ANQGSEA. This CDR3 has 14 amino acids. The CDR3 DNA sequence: TGCAGCGCCCGCGGCCCAAACTCTGGAAACACCATATATTTT. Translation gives CSARGPNSGNTIYF.

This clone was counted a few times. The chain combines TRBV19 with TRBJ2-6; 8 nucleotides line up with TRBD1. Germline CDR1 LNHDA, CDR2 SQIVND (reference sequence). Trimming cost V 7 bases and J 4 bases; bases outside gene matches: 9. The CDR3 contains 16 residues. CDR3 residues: CASIGTGREGANVLTF. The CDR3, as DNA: TGTGCCAGTATCGGGACAGGCCGGGAAGGGGCCAACGTCCTGACTTTC.

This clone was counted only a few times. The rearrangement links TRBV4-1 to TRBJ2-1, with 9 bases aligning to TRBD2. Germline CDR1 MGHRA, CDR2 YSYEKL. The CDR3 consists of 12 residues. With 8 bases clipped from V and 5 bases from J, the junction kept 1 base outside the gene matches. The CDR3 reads CASLAGDNEQFF. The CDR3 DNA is TGCGCCAGCTTAGCGGGAGACAATGAGCAGTTCTTC.

CDR3 coding DNA: TGTGCCAGCAGTCCGGGACTGGGCTCATACGAGCAGTACTTC. Its translation is CASSPGLGSYEQYF. This rearrangement joins TRBV28 to TRBJ2-7; D perhaps matches TRBD2 (6 bases). V was pared by 5 bases and J by 4 bases, with 15 bases between. From germline, CDR1 is MDHEN and CDR2 SYDVKM. The CDR3 is 14 amino acids.

DNA for the CDR3: TGTGCCAGCAGCCGGACAGGGGACACTGAAGCTTTCTTT. Translation gives CASSRTGDTEAFF. The rearrangement uses TRBV7-9 and TRBJ1-1; TRBD1 matches 9 bases. The CDR3 covers 13 residues. The junction had 1 base not matched to a gene; V was cut back by 5 bases and J by 3 bases. Per germline, CDR1 SEHNR and CDR2 FQNEAQ (reference sequence).

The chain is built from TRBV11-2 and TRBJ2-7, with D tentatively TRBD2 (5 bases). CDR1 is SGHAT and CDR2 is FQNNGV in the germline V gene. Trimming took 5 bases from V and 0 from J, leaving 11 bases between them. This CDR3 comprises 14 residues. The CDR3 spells CASSPWTDSYEQYF. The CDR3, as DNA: TGTGCCAGCAGCCCCTGGACTGACTCCTACGAGCAGTACTTC.

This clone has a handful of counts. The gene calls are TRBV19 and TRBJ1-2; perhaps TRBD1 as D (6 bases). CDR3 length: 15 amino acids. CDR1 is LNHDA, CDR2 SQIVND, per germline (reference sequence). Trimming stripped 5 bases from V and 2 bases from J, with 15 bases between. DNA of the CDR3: TGTGCCAGTAGTGTCCGGACAGCCACAAACTATGGCTACACCTTC. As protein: CASSVRTATNYGYTF.

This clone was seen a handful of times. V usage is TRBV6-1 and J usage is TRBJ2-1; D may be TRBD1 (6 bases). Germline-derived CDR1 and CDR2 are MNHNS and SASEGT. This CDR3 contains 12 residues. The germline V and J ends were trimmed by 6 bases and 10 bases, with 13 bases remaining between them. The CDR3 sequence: CASSAGTNEQFF. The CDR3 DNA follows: TGTGCCAGCAGCGCCGGGACAAACGAGCAGTTCTTC.

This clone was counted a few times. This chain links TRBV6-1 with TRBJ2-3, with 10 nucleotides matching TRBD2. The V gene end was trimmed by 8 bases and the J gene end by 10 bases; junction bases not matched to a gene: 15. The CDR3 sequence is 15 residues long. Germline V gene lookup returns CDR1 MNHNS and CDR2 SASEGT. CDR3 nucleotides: TGTGCCAGCCTTAAGACCGGGACTAGCGTTGATTCGCAGTATTTT. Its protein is CASLKTGTSVDSQYF.

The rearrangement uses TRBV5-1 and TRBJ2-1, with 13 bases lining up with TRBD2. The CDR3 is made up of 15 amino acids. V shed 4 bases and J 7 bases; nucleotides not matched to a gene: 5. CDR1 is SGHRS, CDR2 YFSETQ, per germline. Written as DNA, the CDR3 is TGCGCCAGCAGCATGACTAGCGGGAGGTTGAATGAGCAGTTCTTC. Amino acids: CASSMTSGRLNEQFF.

As DNA, the CDR3 is TGTGCCAGCAGTTCCTCGGACACAACACCATATGGCTACACCTTC. This translates into CASSSSDTTPYGYTF. The chain links TRBV28 to TRBJ1-2; a possible D gene is TRBD1 (5 bases). The CDR3 runs 15 residues. In germline, CDR1 is MDHEN, CDR2 SYDVKM. V lost 4 bases and J 5 bases, leaving 17 bases between the germline ends.